Listed below are T cell receptor beta chains from one sample, sequenced in a study of blood T cell repertoires in COVID-19. Assay: immunoSEQ multiplex PCR; the TCRdb copy retains only in-frame clones and omits some. The sample carries 70,000 or so clones, around 75% recorded once. The sequencing sample was made of peripheral blood. The receptor set was obtained from a man between 70 and 80 years old with acute or convalescent COVID-19. Each CDR3 is given with its conserved first and last residue. The D gene is left open where the match is weak. For some rows the clone size is stated as once, few or many, or as a class when expanded; others skip it.

j_call d_call v_call clone_size cdr3_nt cdr3_aa
TRBJ1-4 TRBD1 TRBV5-6 . TGTGCCAGCAAAAGCGGACAGGGGGCTGAAAAACTGTTTTTT CASKSGQGAEKLFF
TRBJ1-1 . TRBV7-2 few TGTGCCAGCATCTCCGGTGGCAGCGACACTGAAGCTTTCTTT CASISGGSDTEAFF
TRBJ1-5 TRBD1 TRBV18 . TGTGCCAGCTCACAGGGGACAGGGGCTAACAATCAGCCCCAGCATTTT CASSQGTGANNQPQHF
TRBJ2-7 . TRBV7-6 . TGTGCCAGCAGCTTGGCGGGCCTCGGGGATCCCGAGCAGTACTTC CASSLAGLGDPEQYF
TRBJ2-1 TRBD2 TRBV5-4 . TGTGCCAGCAGCCAGACTAGCGGGATTTCCTACAATGAGCAGTTCTTC CASSQTSGISYNEQFF
TRBJ2-3 TRBD2 TRBV5-5 few TGTGCCAGCAGCTCGGGAGGGGCTTTCACAGATACGCAGTATTTT CASSSGGAFTDTQYF
TRBJ2-7 TRBD2 TRBV23-1 . TGCGCCAGCAGTCAAGACGCGCGGGAGGGCGTCTACGAGCAGTACTTC CASSQDAREGVYEQYF
TRBJ2-3 TRBD1 TRBV19 . TGTGCCAGTAGTATTTTGGGACAGGGGAGAAAAGATACGCAGTATTTT CASSILGQGRKDTQYF
TRBJ2-7 . TRBV10-3 . TGTGCCACCGGGACTCAGGCCTGGGAGCAGTACTTC CATGTQAWEQYF
TRBJ2-4 TRBD1 TRBV19 . TGTGCCAGTAGTGTACTACCGGGACAGGATAGAAACATTCAGTACTTC CASSVLPGQDRNIQYF
TRBJ2-7 TRBD1 TRBV7-9 . TGTGCCAGCAGCGGACAGGGTTACGAGCAGTACTTC CASSGQGYEQYF
TRBJ1-5 TRBD1 TRBV28 . TGTGCCAGCCTTGGACCGGGACAGGGGGTTAATAGCAATCAGCCCCAGCATTTT CASLGPGQGVNSNQPQHF
TRBJ1-4 . TRBV5-1 . TGCGCCAGCAGCTTGGGGCCGGGGGGCTATGATGAAAAACTGTTTTTT CASSLGPGGYDEKLFF
TRBJ2-7 . TRBV18 . TGTGCCAGCTCACCACCGGCAGGATCCGAGCAGTACTTC CASSPPAGSEQYF
TRBJ2-6 TRBD1 TRBV12-3/TRBV12-4 . TGTGCCAGCAGCCACAGGGGTGCCAACGTCCTGACTTTC CASSHRGANVLTF
TRBJ1-4 TRBD1 TRBV23-1 . TGCGCCAGCAGTCAATCTGGACCGGGACAGGGTCTCAGAACTAATGAAAAACTGTTTTTT CASSQSGPGQGLRTNEKLFF
TRBJ1-6 TRBD1 TRBV9 . TGTGCCAGCAGCCCGGGACAGGGTTTGGATAATTCACCCCTCCACTTT CASSPGQGLDNSPLHF
TRBJ2-2 TRBD1 TRBV28 . TGTGCCAGCAGCACTTTAGGGACAGGGACCGGGGAGCTGTTTTTT CASSTLGTGTGELFF
TRBJ1-5 . TRBV6-2/TRBV6-3 . TGTGCCAGCAGTTACCCTACTGCGGGGGACAATCAGCCCCAGCATTTT CASSYPTAGDNQPQHF
TRBJ1-1 . TRBV28 . TGTGCCAGCAGTTACCAGGGAAATCGATTTAACACTGAAGCTTTCTTT CASSYQGNRFNTEAFF